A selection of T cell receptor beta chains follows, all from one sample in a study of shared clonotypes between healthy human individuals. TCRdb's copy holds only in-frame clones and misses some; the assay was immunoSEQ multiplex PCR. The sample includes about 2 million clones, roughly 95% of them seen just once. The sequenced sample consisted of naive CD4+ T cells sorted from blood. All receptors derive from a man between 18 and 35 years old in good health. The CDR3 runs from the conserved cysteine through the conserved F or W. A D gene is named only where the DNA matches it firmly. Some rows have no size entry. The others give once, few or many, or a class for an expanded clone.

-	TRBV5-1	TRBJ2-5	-	CASSLRGTSKETQYF	TGCGCCAGCAGCTTGAGGGGTACTAGTAAGGAGACCCAGTACTTC
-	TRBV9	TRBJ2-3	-	CASTKGGSPSTDTQYF	TGTGCCAGCACCAAAGGGGGGAGTCCTAGCACAGATACGCAGTATTTT
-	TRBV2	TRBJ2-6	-	CASQGPSSGANVLTF	TGTGCCAGCCAGGGACCAAGCTCTGGGGCCAACGTCCTGACTTTC
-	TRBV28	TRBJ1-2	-	CASSSEYYNYGYTF	TGTGCCAGCAGTTCAGAATACTATAACTATGGCTACACCTTC
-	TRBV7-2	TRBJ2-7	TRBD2	CASSPGGGRTSYEQYF	TGTGCCAGCAGCCCCGGGGGGGGGAGGACCTCCTACGAGCAGTACTTC
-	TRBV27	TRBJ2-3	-	CASSFFPTLGYTQYF	TGTGCCAGCAGTTTCTTCCCCACCCTGGGGTATACGCAGTATTTT
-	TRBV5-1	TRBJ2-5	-	CASSQTPGLQPGETQYF	TGCGCCAGCAGCCAGACTCCGGGACTCCAACCAGGGGAGACCCAGTACTTC
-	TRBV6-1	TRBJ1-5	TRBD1	CASSARQGNSNQPQHF	TGTGCCAGCAGTGCCCGACAGGGGAATAGCAATCAGCCCCAGCATTTT
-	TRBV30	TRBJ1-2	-	CARDGTPEGGYTF	TGTGCCCGGGACGGGACCCCTGAAGGTGGCTACACCTTC
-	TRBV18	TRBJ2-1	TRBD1	CASSPTTGGINNEQFF	TGTGCCAGCTCACCGACGACAGGGGGGATTAACAATGAGCAGTTCTTC
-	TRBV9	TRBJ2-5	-	CASSVSGAQETQYF	TGTGCCAGCAGCGTATCCGGGGCCCAAGAGACCCAGTACTTC
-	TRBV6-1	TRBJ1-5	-	CASGLSNQPQHF	TGTGCCAGCGGGCTCAGCAATCAGCCCCAGCATTTT
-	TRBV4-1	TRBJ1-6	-	CASSQEPGHKVSPLHF	TGCGCCAGCAGCCAGGAACCGGGACACAAGGTCTCACCCCTCCACTTT
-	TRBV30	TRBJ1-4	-	CAWSGALSNEKLFF	TGTGCCTGGAGTGGGGCACTGAGTAATGAAAAACTGTTTTTT
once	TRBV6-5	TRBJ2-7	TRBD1	CASSRQGKRYEQYF	TGTGCCAGCAGTCGACAGGGGAAAAGGTACGAGCAGTACTTC
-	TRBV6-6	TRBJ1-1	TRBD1	CAIKTGGGTEAFF	TGTGCCATAAAAACAGGGGGCGGGACTGAAGCTTTCTTT
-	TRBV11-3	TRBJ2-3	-	CASQLSASSTGTQYF	TGTGCCAGCCAGCTATCTGCCTCCAGCACAGGTACGCAGTATTTT
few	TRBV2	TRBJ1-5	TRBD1	CASSGQGNQPQHF	TGTGCCAGCAGTGGACAGGGGAATCAGCCCCAGCATTTT
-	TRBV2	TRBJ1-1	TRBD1	CASSGTGVTEAFF	TGTGCCAGCAGTGGGACAGGGGTCACTGAAGCTTTCTTT
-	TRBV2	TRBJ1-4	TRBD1	CASREQGAIDEKLFF	TGTGCCAGCAGGGAACAGGGGGCAATCGATGAAAAACTGTTTTTT
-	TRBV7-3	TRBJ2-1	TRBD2	CASSLGLAGNEQFF	TGTGCCAGCAGCCTAGGACTAGCGGGCAATGAGCAGTTCTTC
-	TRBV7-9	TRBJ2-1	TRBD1	CASSFETGFNEQFF	TGTGCCAGCAGCTTCGAGACAGGGTTCAATGAGCAGTTCTTC
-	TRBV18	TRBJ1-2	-	CASSPGAGSNYGYTF	TGTGCCAGCTCACCAGGGGCAGGGTCTAACTATGGCTACACCTTC
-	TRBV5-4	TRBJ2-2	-	CASLPSPNTGELFF	TGTGCCAGCCTCCCAAGCCCGAACACCGGGGAGCTGTTTTTT
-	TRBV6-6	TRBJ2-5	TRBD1	CASSSPGQGIETQYF	TGTGCCAGCAGTTCCCCGGGACAGGGTATAGAGACCCAGTACTTC
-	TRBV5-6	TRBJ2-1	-	CASMLNGEQFF	TGTGCCAGCATGCTAAATGGTGAGCAGTTCTTC
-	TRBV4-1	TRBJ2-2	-	CASSQDRVGTWGELFF	TGCGCCAGCAGCCAAGATCGTGTGGGGACCTGGGGGGAGCTGTTTTTT
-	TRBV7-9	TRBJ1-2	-	CASSLAGRGHNYGYTF	TGTGCCAGCAGCTTAGCAGGCAGGGGTCATAACTATGGCTACACCTTC
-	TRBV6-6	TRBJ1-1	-	CASASRANTEAFF	TGTGCCAGCGCCTCCAGGGCGAACACTGAAGCTTTCTTT
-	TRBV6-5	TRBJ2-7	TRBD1	CASRTDRGPYEQYF	TGTGCCAGCAGGACGGACAGGGGGCCCTACGAGCAGTACTTC
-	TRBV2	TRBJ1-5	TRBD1	CASRGDRVSNQPQHF	TGTGCCAGCAGGGGGGACAGGGTTAGCAATCAGCCCCAGCATTTT
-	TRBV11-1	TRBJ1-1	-	CASSFFGAWVTEAFF	TGTGCCAGCAGCTTTTTCGGTGCGTGGGTCACTGAAGCTTTCTTT
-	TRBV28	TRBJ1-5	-	CASSFEGGNSNQPQHF	TGTGCCAGCAGTTTCGAGGGAGGGAATAGCAATCAGCCCCAGCATTTT
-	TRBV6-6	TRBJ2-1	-	CASRDSSYNEQFF	TGTGCCAGCAGGGATAGCTCCTACAATGAGCAGTTCTTC
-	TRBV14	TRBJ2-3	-	CASSRTLLGTDTQYF	TGTGCCAGCAGCCGAACCCTCCTTGGCACAGATACGCAGTATTTT
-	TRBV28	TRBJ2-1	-	CASSAVLSGNEQFF	TGTGCCAGCAGTGCGGTGCTATCTGGAAATGAGCAGTTCTTC
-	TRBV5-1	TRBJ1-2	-	CASSLNARGLEYGYTF	TGCGCCAGCAGCTTGAACGCCAGGGGATTAGAGTATGGCTACACCTTC
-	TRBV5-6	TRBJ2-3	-	CASSLRDSSTDTQYF	TGTGCCAGCAGCTTAAGGGACTCTAGCACAGATACGCAGTATTTT
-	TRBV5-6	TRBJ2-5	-	CASKPPGVETQYF	TGTGCCAGCAAACCCCCAGGGGTAGAGACCCAGTACTTC
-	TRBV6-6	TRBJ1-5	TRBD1	CASSGTGGGQPQHF	TGTGCCAGCAGTGGGACAGGGGGCGGTCAGCCCCAGCATTTT
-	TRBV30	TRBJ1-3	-	CAWRDSGGNTIYF	TGTGCCTGGAGGGATTCCGGTGGAAACACCATATATTTT
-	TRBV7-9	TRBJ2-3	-	CASSLAAPTTDTQYF	TGTGCCAGCAGCTTAGCGGCTCCCACCACAGATACGCAGTATTTT